The 3 T cell receptor beta chains in this list originate from one sample, sequenced in a study of blood T cells in healthy people across ages. The second PCR ran about 6 to 11 cycles with a sample-barcoded 5' primer and J-beta primers. One entry per CDR3 protein results from TCRdb running MiXCR on the 5' RACE reads. The table lists roughly 720,000 distinct CDR3 sequences, roughly 50% of them singletons, with about 42% in the top ten. Material: blood. These receptors all stem from a man older than 75 in good health.

J is TRBJ1-1 and V is TRBV5-6, with 9 bases aligning to TRBD1. The germline gives CDR1 SGHDT, CDR2 YYEEEE. Unmatched junction bases numbered 14, after V lost 3 bases and J lost 5 bases. The CDR3 has 17 residues. The CDR3 DNA is TGTGCCAGCAGCTCCGGAGACGACAGGGGGAGATCTACTGAAGCTTTCTTT. Its protein product is CASSSGDDRGRSTEAFF.

This clonotype was seen only a few times. This sequence joins TRBV2 and TRBJ2-1; perhaps TRBD2 as D (5 bases). V dropped 7 bases and J dropped 8 bases, with 9 bases sitting between them. The CDR3 is 11 residues long. Germline V gene data show CDR1 as SNHLY and CDR2 as FYNNEI. The CDR3 sequence: CASKNGDEQFF. CDR3 sequence (DNA): TGTGCCAGCAAAAACGGGGATGAGCAGTTCTTC.

This clonotype has only a few counts. This chain joins TRBV20-1 and TRBJ1-2, with 11 nucleotides matching TRBD1. The CDR3 sequence is 16 residues long. Germline values: CDR1 DFQATT, CDR2 SNEGSKA (reference sequence). J was trimmed by 4 bases and V by 0 bases; bases with no gene match: 7. The CDR3 DNA sequence: TGCAGTGCTAGAGAAACGGGACAGGGGGGAGGCTATGGCTACACCTTC. Translating gives CSARETGQGGGYGYTF.